There are many counts of the clone carrying this T cell receptor beta chain. Newly diagnosed hyperthyroidism, duration under 2 months, in patients aged 18 to 65. Researchers barred patients who had uncontrolled infection, other autoimmune disease, pregnancy or lactation. There are 14 residues in the CDR3. In germline, CDR1 is SNHLY, CDR2 FYNNEI. The V and J ends lost 8 bases and 5 bases respectively, with 18 bases between them. RNA transcripts were the template for amplifying TCR beta CDR3 regions. TCR CDR3 underwent first-round RT-PCR with the HTBI primer set. Each CDR3 protein gets one entry after TCRdb re-called the multiplex PCR reads with MiXCR. The top ten clones hold less than 20% of a sample with around 480,000 distinct CDR3 sequences, around 15% of them seen once. The record originates from a study of T cells in Graves' hyperthyroidism and ophthalmopathy.

The sequence was obtained from a woman aged 18-30 years with Graves' hyperthyroidism. Source material: blood. This rearrangement joins TRBV2 to TRBJ2-5, with a possible D match to TRBD1 (6 bases). The DNA for the CDR3 is TGTGCCAGCGACCTCCGAGGACAGCGGGAGACCCAGTACTTC. Its translation: CASDLRGQRETQYF.